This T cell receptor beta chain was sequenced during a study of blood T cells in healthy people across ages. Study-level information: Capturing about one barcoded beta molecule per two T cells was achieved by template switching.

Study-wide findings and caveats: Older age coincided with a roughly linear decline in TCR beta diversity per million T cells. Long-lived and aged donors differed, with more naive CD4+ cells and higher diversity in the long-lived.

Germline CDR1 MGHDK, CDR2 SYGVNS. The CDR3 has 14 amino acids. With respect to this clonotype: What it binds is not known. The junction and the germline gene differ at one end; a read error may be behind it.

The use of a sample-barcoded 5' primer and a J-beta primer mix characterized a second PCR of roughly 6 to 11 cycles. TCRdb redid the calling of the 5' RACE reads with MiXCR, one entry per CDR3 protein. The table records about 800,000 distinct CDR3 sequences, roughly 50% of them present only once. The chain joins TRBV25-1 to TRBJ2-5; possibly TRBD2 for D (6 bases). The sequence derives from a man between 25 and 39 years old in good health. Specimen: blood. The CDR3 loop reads CASTGLLSTNEQYF. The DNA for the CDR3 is TGTGCTAGCACGGGACTCCTCTCCACGAATGAGCAGTACTTC.